The TCR beta chain described here comes from a study of T cell repertoires in cytomegalovirus infection (dated by TCRdb to about 2019). As for the study more broadly: Peptide stimulations targeted recently identified HLA-C-restricted CMV epitopes, whose presentation resists viral immunomodulation, together with well-studied HLA-B-restricted epitopes. Donor HLA type was relevant to the analysis, because carriage of CMV infection together with the matching HLA type was indicated by public TCR beta signatures. Summary of the overall study and its limitations: The ex vivo response was dominated by HLA-C-restricted CMV-specific TCR beta clonotypes, which also provided the single most frequent clonotype in two of eight donors. In both this cohort and an independent roughly 400-donor cohort, the cumulative frequency of public TCR beta family members distinguished carriers of CMV infection plus the relevant HLA type.

For sequencing, an Illumina HiSeq 1500 was employed. TCRdb applied fastp at Q25 and MiXCR to the public reads, then kept only in-frame beta chains. Entries that share a CDR3 protein sequence are merged under the most common genes and DNA. This sample gives some 920,000 distinct CDR3 sequences in total; 25% to 40% of them show up just once. Of the sample, 13% falls within the top ten clones. Counted from cysteine to phenylalanine, this CDR3 has 17 amino acids. Kept here is only the CDR3 DNA, which spans 51 bases and is read in frame from base 1. Based on the germline V gene, the CDR1 and CDR2 sequences are MNHNS and SASEGT. V and J are trimmed by 2 bases and 5 bases, and the gene matches miss 13 bases of the junction. Interpreted using the paper, the treatment or condition label stands for: in vitro stimulation with specific CMV peptide epitopes to enrich CMV-specific T cells. To note about this clonotype: This receptor's antigen is unknown. This sequence may be a read error, since a much larger clone differs from it by one base.

The rearranged chain carries TRBV6-1 and TRBJ2-5; 8 nucleotides in the junction match TRBD2. Source: cultured CD8+ T cells from PBMCs, taken from culture after CMV antigen stimulation. The TCR sequence derives from a human donor in good health (CMV status not recorded). Some clones in this sample may be carry-over from other donors' samples. The CDR3 protein: CASSEYLAGGKHETQYF. Read as DNA, the sequence is TGTGCCAGCAGTGAATATTTGGCGGGGGGAAAACATGAGACCCAGTACTTC.